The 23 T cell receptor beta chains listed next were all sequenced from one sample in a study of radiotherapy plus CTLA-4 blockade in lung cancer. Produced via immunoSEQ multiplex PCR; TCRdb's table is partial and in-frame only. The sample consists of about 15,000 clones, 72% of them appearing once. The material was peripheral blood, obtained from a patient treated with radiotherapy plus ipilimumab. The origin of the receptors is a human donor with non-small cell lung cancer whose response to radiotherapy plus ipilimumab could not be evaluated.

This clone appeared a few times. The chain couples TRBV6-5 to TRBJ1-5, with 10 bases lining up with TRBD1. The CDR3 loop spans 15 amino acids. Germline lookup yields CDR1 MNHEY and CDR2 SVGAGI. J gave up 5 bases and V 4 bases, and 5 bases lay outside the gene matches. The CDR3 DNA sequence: TGTGCCAGCAGTTTAGGACAGGGGGAGGATCAGCCCCAGCATTTT. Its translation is CASSLGQGEDQPQHF.

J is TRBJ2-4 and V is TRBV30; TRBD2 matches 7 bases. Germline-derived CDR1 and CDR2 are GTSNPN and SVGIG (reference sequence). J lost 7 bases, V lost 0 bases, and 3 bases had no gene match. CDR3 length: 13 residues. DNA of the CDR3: TGTGCCTGGAGTGTTGGGGGGGATAACATTCAGTACTTC. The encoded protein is CAWSVGGDNIQYF.

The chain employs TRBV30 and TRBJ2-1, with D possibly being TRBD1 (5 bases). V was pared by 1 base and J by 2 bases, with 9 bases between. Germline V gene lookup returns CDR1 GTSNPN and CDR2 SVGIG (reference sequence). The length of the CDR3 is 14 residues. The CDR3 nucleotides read TGTGCCTGGAGTGAGGGGTGGGCCTACAATGAGCAGTTCTTC. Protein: CAWSEGWAYNEQFF. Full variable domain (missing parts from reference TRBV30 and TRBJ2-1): SQTIHQWPATLVQPVGSPLSLECTVEGTSNPNLYWYRQAAGRGLQLLFYSVGIGQISSEVPQNLSASRPQDRQFILSSKKLLLSDSGFYLCAWSEGWAYNEQFFGPGTRLTVL.

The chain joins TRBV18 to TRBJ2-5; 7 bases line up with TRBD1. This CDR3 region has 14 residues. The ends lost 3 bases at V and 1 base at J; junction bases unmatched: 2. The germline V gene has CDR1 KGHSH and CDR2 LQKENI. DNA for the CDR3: TGTGCCAGCTCACCGACAGGGTTCCAAGAGACCCAGTACTTC. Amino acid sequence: CASSPTGFQETQYF.

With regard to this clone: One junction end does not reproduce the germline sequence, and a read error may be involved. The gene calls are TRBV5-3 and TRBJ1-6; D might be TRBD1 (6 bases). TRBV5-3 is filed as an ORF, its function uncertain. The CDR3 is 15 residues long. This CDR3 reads CASSLEKGVNSPLHF. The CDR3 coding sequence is TGTGCCAGCAGCTTGGAAAAGGGGGTTAATTCACCCCTCCACTTT.

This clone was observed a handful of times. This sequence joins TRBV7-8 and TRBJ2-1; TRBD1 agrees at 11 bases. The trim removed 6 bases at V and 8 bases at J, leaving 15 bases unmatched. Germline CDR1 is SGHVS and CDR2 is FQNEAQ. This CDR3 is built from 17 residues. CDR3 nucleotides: TGTGCCAGCAGATTCACGATTTCGGACAGGGGGCTAGATGAGCAGTTCTTC. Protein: CASRFTISDRGLDEQFF.

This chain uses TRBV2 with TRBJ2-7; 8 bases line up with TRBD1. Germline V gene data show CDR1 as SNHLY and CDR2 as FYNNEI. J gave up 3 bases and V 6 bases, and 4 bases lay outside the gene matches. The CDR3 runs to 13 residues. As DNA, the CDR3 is TGTGCCAGCAGGAGGGACAGGAGCTACGAGCAGTACTTC. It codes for CASRRDRSYEQYF.

CDR3 in DNA: TGTGCCAGCAGCCTAGGGACAGGGGGCACCAACACTGAAGCTTTCTTT. Translating it yields CASSLGTGGTNTEAFF. The chain joins TRBV5-6 to TRBJ1-1; TRBD1 agrees at 12 bases. This CDR3 has 16 amino acids. The germline CDR1 and CDR2 sequences are SGHDT and YYEEEE. With V trimmed by 4 bases and J by 2 bases, 6 bases remained unmatched. The full variable domain, with the rest looked up from reference TRBV5-6 and TRBJ1-1, is DAGVTQSPTHLIKTRGQQVTLRCSPKSGHDTVSWYQQALGQGPQFIFQYYEEEERQRGNFPDRFSGHQFPNYSSELNVNALLLGDSALYLCASSLGTGGTNTEAFFGQGTRLTVV.

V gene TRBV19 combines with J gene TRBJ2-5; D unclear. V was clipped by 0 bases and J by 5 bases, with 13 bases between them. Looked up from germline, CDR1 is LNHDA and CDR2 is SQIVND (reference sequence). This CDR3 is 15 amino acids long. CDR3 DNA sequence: TGTGCCAGTAGTATAGATCGGTCGGGTCTGGAGACCCAGTACTTC. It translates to CASSIDRSGLETQYF.

CDR3 nucleotides: TGCGCCAGCAGCCTACACCGGGACACTGAAGCTTTCTTT. This sequence encodes CASSLHRDTEAFF. The rearrangement links TRBV5-1 to TRBJ1-1, with D uncertain. CDR1 SGHRS and CDR2 YFSETQ come from the germline V gene. This CDR3 has 13 amino acids. Trimming took off 4 bases at V and 3 bases at J, with 10 bases between the two ends.

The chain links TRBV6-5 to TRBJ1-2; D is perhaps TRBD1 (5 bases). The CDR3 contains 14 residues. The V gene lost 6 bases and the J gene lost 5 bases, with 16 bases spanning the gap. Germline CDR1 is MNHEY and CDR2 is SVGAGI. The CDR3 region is CASRPGYGAYGYTF. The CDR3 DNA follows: TGTGCCAGCAGGCCAGGGTATGGTGCTTATGGCTACACCTTC.

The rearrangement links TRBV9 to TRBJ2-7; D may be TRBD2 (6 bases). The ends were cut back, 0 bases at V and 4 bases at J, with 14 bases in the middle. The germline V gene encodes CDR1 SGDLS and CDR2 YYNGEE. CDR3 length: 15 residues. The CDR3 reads CASSVGREGLYEQYV. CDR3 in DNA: TGTGCCAGCAGCGTAGGACGTGAGGGACTGTACGAGCAGTACGTC.

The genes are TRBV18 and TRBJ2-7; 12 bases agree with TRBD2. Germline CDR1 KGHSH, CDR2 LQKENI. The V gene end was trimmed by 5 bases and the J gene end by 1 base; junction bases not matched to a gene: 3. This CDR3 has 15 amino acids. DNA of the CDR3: TGTGCCAGCTCAGTAGGGACTAGCGGGTCCTACGAGCAGTACTTC. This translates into CASSVGTSGSYEQYF.

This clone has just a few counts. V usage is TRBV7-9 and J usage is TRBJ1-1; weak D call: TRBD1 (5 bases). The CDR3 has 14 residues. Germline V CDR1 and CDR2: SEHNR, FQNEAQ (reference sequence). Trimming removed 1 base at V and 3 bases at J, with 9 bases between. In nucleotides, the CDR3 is TGTGCCAGCAGCTTAGTGGGGGGGGACACTGAAGCTTTCTTT. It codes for CASSLVGGDTEAFF.

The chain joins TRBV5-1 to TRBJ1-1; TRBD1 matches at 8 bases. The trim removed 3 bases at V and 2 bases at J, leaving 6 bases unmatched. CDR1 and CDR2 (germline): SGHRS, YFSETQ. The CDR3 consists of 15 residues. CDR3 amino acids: CASSSGGQENTEAFF. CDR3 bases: TGCGCCAGCAGCTCGGGGGGACAGGAAAACACTGAAGCTTTCTTT.

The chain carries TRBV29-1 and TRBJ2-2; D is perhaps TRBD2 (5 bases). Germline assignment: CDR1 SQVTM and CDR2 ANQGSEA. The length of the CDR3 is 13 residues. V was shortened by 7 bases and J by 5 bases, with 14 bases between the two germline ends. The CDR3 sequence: CSGAGSLTGELFF. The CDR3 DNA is TGCAGCGGCGCGGGTTCCTTGACCGGGGAGCTGTTTTTT.

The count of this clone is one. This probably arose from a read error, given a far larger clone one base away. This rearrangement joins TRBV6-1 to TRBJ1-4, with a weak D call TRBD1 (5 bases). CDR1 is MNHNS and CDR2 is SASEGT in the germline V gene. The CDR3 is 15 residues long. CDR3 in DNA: TGTGCCAGCGGGATCGACAGTACAACTATTGAAAAACTGTTTTTT. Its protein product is CASGIDSTTIEKLFF.

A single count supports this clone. CDR3 sequence reads: CASSLGGEETQYF. The CDR3 DNA sequence: TGTGCCAGCAGCTTGGGGGGGGAAGAGACCCAGTACTTC. The chain has TRBV7-9 and TRBJ2-5; 7 positions agree with TRBD2. Trimming took 3 bases from V and 3 from J; bases not matched to a gene: 1. The length of the CDR3 is 13 residues. Germline lookup yields CDR1 SEHNR and CDR2 FQNEAQ (reference sequence).

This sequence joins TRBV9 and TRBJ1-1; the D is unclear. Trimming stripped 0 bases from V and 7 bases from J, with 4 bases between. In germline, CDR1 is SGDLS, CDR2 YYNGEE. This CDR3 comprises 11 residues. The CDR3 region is CASSVVYEAFF. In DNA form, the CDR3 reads TGTGCCAGCAGCGTAGTGTATGAAGCTTTCTTT.

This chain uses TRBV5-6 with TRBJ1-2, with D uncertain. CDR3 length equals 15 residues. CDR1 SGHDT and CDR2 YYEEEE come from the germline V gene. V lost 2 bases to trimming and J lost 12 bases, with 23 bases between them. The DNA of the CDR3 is TGTGCCAGCAGCTTAGGATGGCAGGAAGACGATCTGGACACCTTC. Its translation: CASSLGWQEDDLDTF.

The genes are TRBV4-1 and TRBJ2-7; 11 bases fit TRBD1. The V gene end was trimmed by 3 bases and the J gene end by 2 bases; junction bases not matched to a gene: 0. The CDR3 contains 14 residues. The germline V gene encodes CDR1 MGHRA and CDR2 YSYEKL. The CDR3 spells CASSQGQGAYEQYF. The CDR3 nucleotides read TGCGCCAGCAGCCAGGGACAGGGGGCCTACGAGCAGTACTTC.

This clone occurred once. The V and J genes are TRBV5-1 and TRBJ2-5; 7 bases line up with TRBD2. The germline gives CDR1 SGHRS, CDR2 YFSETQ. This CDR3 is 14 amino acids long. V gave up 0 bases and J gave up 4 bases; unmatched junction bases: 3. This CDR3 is CASSLGAGVETQYF. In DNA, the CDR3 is TGCGCCAGCAGCTTGGGCGCGGGGGTAGAGACCCAGTACTTC.

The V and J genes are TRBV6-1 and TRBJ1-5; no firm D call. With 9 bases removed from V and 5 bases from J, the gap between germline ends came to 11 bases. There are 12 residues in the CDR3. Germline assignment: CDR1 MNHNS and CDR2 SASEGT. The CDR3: CASGRRDQPQHF. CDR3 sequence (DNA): TGTGCCAGTGGGAGAAGAGATCAGCCCCAGCATTTT.